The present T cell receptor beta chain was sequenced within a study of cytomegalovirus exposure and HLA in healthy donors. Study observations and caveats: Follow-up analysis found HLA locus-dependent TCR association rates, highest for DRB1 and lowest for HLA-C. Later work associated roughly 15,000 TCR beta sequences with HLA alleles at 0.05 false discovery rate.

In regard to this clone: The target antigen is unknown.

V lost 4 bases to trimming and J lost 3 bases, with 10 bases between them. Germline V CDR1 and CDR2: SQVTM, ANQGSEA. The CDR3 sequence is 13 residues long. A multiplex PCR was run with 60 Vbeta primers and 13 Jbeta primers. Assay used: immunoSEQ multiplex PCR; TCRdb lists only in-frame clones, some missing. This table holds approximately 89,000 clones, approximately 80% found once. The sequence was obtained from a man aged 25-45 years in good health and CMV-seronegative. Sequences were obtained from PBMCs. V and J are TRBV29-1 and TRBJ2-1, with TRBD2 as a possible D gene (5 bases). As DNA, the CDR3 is TGCAGCGTTGGGACTGATCACTACAATGAGCAGTTCTTC. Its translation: CSVGTDHYNEQFF.